A selection of T cell receptor beta chains follows, all from one sample in a study of blood T cell repertoires in COVID-19. Sequenced by immunoSEQ multiplex PCR; TCRdb stores in-frame clones only, minus some. The table includes tens of thousands of clones, roughly 90% detected once. Sequencing was carried out using peripheral blood. Every receptor here comes from a woman older than 75 with acute or convalescent COVID-19. The CDR3 runs from the conserved cysteine through the conserved F or W. The order of the fields is V gene, J gene, clone size, D gene, CDR3 protein. D genes are given only for firm matches. Only part of the rows carry a size: once, few, many, or a class if the clone is expanded.

V gene: TRBV29-1; J gene: TRBJ2-4; clone size: -; D gene: -; CDR3 protein: CSVEDIGGAKNIQYF
V gene: TRBV19; J gene: TRBJ2-7; clone size: few; D gene: TRBD1; CDR3 protein: CASRKTGEYYEQYF
V gene: TRBV19; J gene: TRBJ1-2; clone size: once; D gene: -; CDR3 protein: CASSSRLSHGYTF
V gene: TRBV7-2; J gene: TRBJ2-7; clone size: -; D gene: TRBD2; CDR3 protein: CASSFALASGIMVPYEQYF
V gene: TRBV3-1/TRBV3-2; J gene: TRBJ2-7; clone size: -; D gene: -; CDR3 protein: CASSPGLIRYEQYF
V gene: TRBV25-1; J gene: TRBJ2-5; clone size: once; D gene: -; CDR3 protein: CASSESGVEETQYF
V gene: TRBV5-4; J gene: TRBJ2-2; clone size: -; D gene: -; CDR3 protein: CASSLAPLLNTGELFF
V gene: TRBV9; J gene: TRBJ1-1; clone size: few; D gene: TRBD1; CDR3 protein: CASSPPGQKNTEAFF
V gene: TRBV3-1/TRBV3-2; J gene: TRBJ1-6; clone size: -; D gene: TRBD1; CDR3 protein: CASSRGEDRGDSPLHF
V gene: TRBV2; J gene: TRBJ2-2; clone size: once; D gene: -; CDR3 protein: CASSVTANTGELFF